This T cell receptor beta chain derives from a study of cytomegalovirus exposure and HLA in healthy donors. Study-level findings and limits: A missense variant in DCLRE1C was later tied to TCR beta V- and J-gene trimming. Being indistinguishable, some V segments were excluded, TRBV6-2 and TRBV6-3 among them. Associated with cytomegalovirus, according to the listing, were some 150 TCR beta chains.

With 60 Vbeta and 13 Jbeta primers, the PCR was carried out. Only in-frame clones appear in the TCRdb table, and some are missing; sequencing was by immunoSEQ multiplex PCR. The sample comprises about 150,000 clones, approximately 80% of which are singletons, and approximately 5.5% rests with the top ten. Germline-derived CDR1 and CDR2 are DFQATT and SNEGSKA (reference sequence). The V end lost 6 bases, the J end lost 2 bases, and 6 bases lay between the germline ends. The CDR3 is 11 amino acids. Notes on this clone: Its target is unknown.

The clonotype was recovered from a man aged 25-40 years in good health and CMV-seropositive. V is TRBV20-1 and J is TRBJ2-3; D not certain. The specimen sequenced was PBMCs. Written as DNA, the CDR3 is TGCAGTGCCTTATCCACAGATACGCAGTATTTT. Translated, it gives CSALSTDTQYF.